Below, 11 T cell receptor beta chains from the same sample are listed, as sequenced in a study of T cell repertoires in cytomegalovirus infection. No antigen has been identified for these receptors. Using its own MiXCR run on the reads, TCRdb lists one record per CDR3 protein. The sample has approximately 350,000 distinct CDR3 sequences, roughly 34% seen once. Sample: cultured PBMCs, taken from culture after CMV antigen stimulation. The receptor set was obtained from a human donor in good health (CMV status not recorded). Some clones in this sample may be carry-over from other donors' samples.

The rearrangement uses TRBV6-1 and TRBJ2-2; unclear D gene. Trimming pared 0 bases from V and 5 bases from J, leaving 10 bases between. Germline V lookup: CDR1 MNHNS, CDR2 SASEGT. This CDR3 comprises 15 residues. Here the CDR3 reads CASSEARQTTGELFF. The DNA of the CDR3 is TGTGCCAGCAGTGAAGCAAGGCAGACGACCGGGGAGCTGTTTTTT.

The chain joins TRBV28 to TRBJ2-1; D is ambiguous. The CDR3 consists of 11 residues. The V end was cut by 10 bases, the J end by 7 bases, with 11 bases between. The V gene's germline CDR1 is MDHEN and CDR2 SYDVKM. As DNA, the CDR3 is TGTGCCATCCTTGGCTTAAATGAGCAGTTCTTC. Amino acid sequence: CAILGLNEQFF.

This clonotype has just a few counts. The chain is built from TRBV28 and TRBJ2-5; 8 bases match TRBD2. Trimming at V came to 6 bases and at J to 8 bases, leaving 14 bases not matched to a gene. The CDR3 is 15 residues long. Germline V gene sequence: CDR1 MDHEN, CDR2 SYDVKM. The CDR3 spells CASRPPRTSSATQYF. CDR3 DNA sequence: TGTGCCAGCAGGCCACCCCGGACTAGCTCCGCTACCCAGTACTTC.

The sample holds a few counts of this clonotype. The chain carries TRBV7-9 and TRBJ1-5; maybe TRBD1 (5 bases). The CDR3 spans 14 residues. Germline V gene data show CDR1 as SEHNR and CDR2 as FQNEAQ (reference sequence). With 4 bases removed from V and 3 bases from J, the gap between germline ends came to 10 bases. The CDR3 sequence: CASSSDTDNQPQHF. CDR3 nucleotide sequence: TGTGCCAGCAGCTCGGACACAGACAATCAGCCCCAGCATTTT.

This rearrangement joins TRBV5-1 to TRBJ1-1, with no clear D. Trimming took 4 bases from V and 4 from J, leaving 17 bases between them. Germline V gene lookup returns CDR1 SGHRS and CDR2 YFSETQ. The CDR3 has 15 residues. CDR3 region: CASSASSIMGTEAFF. The CDR3 DNA is TGCGCCAGCAGCGCCTCTTCGATTATGGGCACTGAAGCTTTCTTT.

The chain recombines TRBV2 with TRBJ2-5; D not certain. Germline V gene lookup returns CDR1 SNHLY and CDR2 FYNNEI. Trimming removed 6 bases from V and 7 bases from J, with 12 bases in between. The CDR3 has 12 amino acids. CDR3 sequence: CASSEPIPTQYF. In DNA, the CDR3 is TGTGCCAGCAGCGAACCCATTCCGACCCAGTACTTC.

Here the CDR3 reads CAWGQAFNQPQHF. CDR3 sequence (DNA): TGTGCCTGGGGACAGGCGTTCAATCAGCCCCAGCATTTT. The chain couples TRBV30 to TRBJ1-5, with 7 bases that match TRBD1. The CDR3 totals 13 residues. V lost 5 bases to trimming and J lost 3 bases; unmatched junction nucleotides: 4. CDR1 and CDR2 (germline): GTSNPN, SVGIG (reference sequence).

This clonotype showed up just a few times. The chain couples TRBV19 to TRBJ2-1; TRBD2 agrees at 10 bases. The length of the CDR3 is 11 residues. V was clipped by 10 bases and J by 9 bases; unmatched bases: 3. Germline CDR1 is LNHDA and CDR2 is SQIVND (reference sequence). For the CDR3, the DNA is TGTGCCACCACTAGCGGGACTGAGCAGTTCTTC. This translates into CATTSGTEQFF.

The chain links TRBV7-9 to TRBJ1-1, with D possibly TRBD1 on 5 matching bases. Per the germline V gene, CDR1 is SEHNR and CDR2 is FQNEAQ (reference sequence). Trimming shortened V by 7 bases and J by 0 bases, and 12 bases separated the two germline ends. CDR3 length equals 14 residues. CDR3 bases: TGTGCCAGCACCGAACAGGAGGTGAACACTGAAGCTTTCTTT. This gives the protein CASTEQEVNTEAFF.

This chain connects TRBV28 to TRBJ1-1; 7 positions match TRBD1. Germline V CDR1 and CDR2: MDHEN, SYDVKM. The CDR3 spans 15 residues. The V gene end was trimmed by 2 bases and the J gene end by 4 bases; junction bases not matched to a gene: 7. The CDR3 DNA sequence: TGTGCCAGCAGTTTACAGGACAGGAGGGGCACTGAAGCTTTCTTT. It codes for CASSLQDRRGTEAFF.

The J gene is TRBJ1-2, the V gene TRBV7-2; 8 bases are a match to TRBD1. The J segment lost 10 bases and the V segment lost 5 bases, leaving 15 bases of the junction unmatched. The CDR3 covers 15 residues. Germline-derived CDR1 and CDR2 are SGHTA and FQGNSA. The DNA of the CDR3 is TGTGCCAGCAGCCCTAGGGTCGCACAGGGGGTTTCCTACACCTTC. This gives the protein CASSPRVAQGVSYTF. The full variable domain, with the rest looked up from reference TRBV7-2 and TRBJ1-2, is GAGVSQSPSNKVTEKGKDVELRCDPISGHTALYWYRQSLGQGLEFLIYFQGNSAPDKSGLPSDRFSAERTGGSVSTLTIQRTQQEDSAVYLCASSPRVAQGVSYTFGSGTRLTVV.